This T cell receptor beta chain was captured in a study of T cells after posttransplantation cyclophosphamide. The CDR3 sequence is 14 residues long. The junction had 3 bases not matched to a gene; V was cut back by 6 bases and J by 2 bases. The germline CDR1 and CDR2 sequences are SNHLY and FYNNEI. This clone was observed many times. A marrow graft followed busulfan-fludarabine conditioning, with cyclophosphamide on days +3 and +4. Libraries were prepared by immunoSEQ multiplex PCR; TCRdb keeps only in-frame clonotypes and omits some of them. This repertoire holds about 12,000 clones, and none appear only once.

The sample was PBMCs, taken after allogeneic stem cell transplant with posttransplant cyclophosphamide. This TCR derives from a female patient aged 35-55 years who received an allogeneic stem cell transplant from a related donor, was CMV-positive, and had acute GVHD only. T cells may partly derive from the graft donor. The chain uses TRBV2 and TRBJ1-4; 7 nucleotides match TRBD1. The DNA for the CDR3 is TGTGCCAGCAGAGGGACAGTTACTAATGAAAAACTGTTTTTT. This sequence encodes CASRGTVTNEKLFF.